This TCR beta chain was documented in a study of T-cell reconstitution after alpha-beta-depleted transplantation in children. In germline, CDR1 is MDHEN, CDR2 SYDVKM. Trimming left V 1 base short and J 4 bases short, with 11 bases between. The CDR3 extends over 14 amino acids. Only a few counts were recorded for this clonotype. Unique molecular identifiers featured in how the TCRbeta library was prepared. MiXCR was run by TCRdb on the PCR reads, yielding one entry per CDR3 protein. Among roughly 340,000 distinct CDR3 sequences listed, roughly 16% were seen once. This receptor was taken from a male patient aged 2 to 10 who had a stem cell transplant for acute lymphoblastic leukemia, so the T cells may come from the graft donor. The sample consisted of PBMCs, mostly from graft donor cells, taken 360 days after TCRalphabeta/CD19-depleted stem cell transplant. The chain couples TRBV28 to TRBJ2-7; tentative D call: TRBD1 (6 bases). The CDR3 DNA reads TGTGCCAGCAGTTTATCCACGGGACAATACGAGCAGTACTTC. Residues: CASSLSTGQYEQYF.